The source of this T cell receptor (beta chain) is a study of molecular identifiers for immune sequencing clone quantification. Study-level points and caveats: Jurkat TCR RNA spiked in from one cell (amid 950,000 to 1,000,000 naive cells) was reportedly detectable. Sharing of a barcode by identical TCR molecules could cause highly expanded clone sizes to be underestimated.

The CDR3 runs to 14 residues. V shed 6 bases and J 4 bases; nucleotides not matched to a gene: 3. Germline assignment: CDR1 LNHDA and CDR2 SQIVND (reference sequence). A word on this clonotype: Its specificity is not known.

Preparation of the bulk TCR libraries relied on previously described methods and listed TCR primers. TCRdb independently ran MiXCR on the PCR reads; one entry per CDR3 protein. The top ten hold more than 0.8% of the sample, which has around 470,000 distinct CDR3 sequences, around a fifth seen once. Libraries of naive CD8 T cells were made from roughly 20,000 to 1,000,000 sorted cells. They used 10%, 30% or 50% RNA. Sequencing was performed on naive CD8+ T cells from blood, with Jurkat cell RNA spiked in. Subset specified: FACS-sorted CD8+CD4-CCR7+CD45RA+ naive T cells. The chain has TRBV19 and TRBJ1-4; TRBD1 matches at 9 bases. The TCR was taken from a human donor in good health. Some libraries in this study had Jurkat cell RNA spiked in. The DNA for the CDR3 is TGTGCCAGTAGAAGACAGGGGGTTAATGAAAAACTGTTTTTT. Amino acid sequence: CASRRQGVNEKLFF.